This record covers a single TCR beta chain. These data belong to a study of shared T cell receptors in the human thymus. This CDR3 spans 14 amino acids. With 7 bases removed from V and 4 bases from J, the gap between germline ends came to 14 bases. Germline lookup yields CDR1 LNHDA and CDR2 SQIVND (reference sequence). Libraries were prepared by immunoSEQ multiplex PCR; TCRdb keeps only in-frame clonotypes and omits some of them. The sample consists of 700,000 or so clones, over 75% of them appearing once. This sample also belongs to another study, concerning human thymus T cells. This second report adds: Corrective surgery for congenital heart defects was being performed on the healthy Finnish infants who served as donors. Reports from related research described highly overlapping thymic repertoires among unrelated individuals.

The V and J genes are TRBV19 and TRBJ1-5; tentatively, D is TRBD1 (5 bases). The source material was thymocytes. The source of this sequence is a girl under three years old with a congenital heart defect. The CDR3 sequence: CASIPRAGNQPQHF. The CDR3 DNA reads TGTGCCAGTATCCCCAGGGCAGGTAATCAGCCCCAGCATTTT.